This passage covers 26 T cell receptor beta chains from one sample sequenced in a study of CD8+ T cells in alopecia areata. Treatment of the sample: oral pan-JAK inhibitor, 5-10 mg twice daily. As the sequencing template, cDNA was produced by extracting RNA and reverse transcribing it. Sequenced by immunoSEQ multiplex PCR; TCRdb stores in-frame clones only, minus some. Among 160,000 or so clones, under 70% were seen once, and the ten largest hold roughly 0.99%. The specimen was CD4+ T cells sorted from blood, collected at week 4, from a patient treated with tofacitinib. The receptors were gathered from a human donor with alopecia areata.

The V call is TRBV4-2, the J call TRBJ1-1; D remains ambiguous. V dropped 4 bases and J dropped 6 bases, with 12 bases sitting between them. The germline gives CDR1 LGHNA, CDR2 YNFKEQ. The CDR3 spans 13 residues. Written as DNA, the CDR3 is TGTGCCAGCAGCCCCTCTTGGAGGGCTGAAGCTTTCTTT. Its protein is CASSPSWRAEAFF.

The chain recombines TRBV30 with TRBJ1-1; D is unclear. Germline CDR1 and CDR2: GTSNPN and SVGIG (reference sequence). Trimming shortened V by 2 bases and J by 1 base, and 8 bases separated the two germline ends. This CDR3 comprises 13 residues. This CDR3 is CAWSNTGNTEAFF. The DNA for the CDR3 is TGTGCCTGGAGTAATACGGGGAACACTGAAGCTTTCTTT.

This clone was seen only a few times. The J gene is TRBJ2-7, the V gene TRBV7-3; 7 bases map to TRBD1. This CDR3 has 14 residues. The junction had 10 bases not matched to a gene; V was cut back by 5 bases and J by 6 bases. Germline V lookup: CDR1 SGHTA, CDR2 FQGTGA. Written as DNA, the CDR3 is TGTGCCAGCAGCCTAGGGGGCACGGCCGCCGAGCAGTACTTC. It codes for CASSLGGTAAEQYF.

This rearrangement joins TRBV4-3 to TRBJ2-1; D is uncertain. V was clipped by 0 bases and J by 9 bases, with 15 bases between them. CDR1 is LGHNA and CDR2 is YSLEER in the germline V gene. The CDR3 length is 15 residues. This CDR3 reads CASSQDTHSGTEQFF. CDR3 in DNA: TGCGCCAGCAGCCAAGATACCCACAGTGGAACTGAGCAGTTCTTC.

The genes are TRBV7-9 and TRBJ1-3; the D is unclear. Deletions cut 5 bases from V and 0 bases from J, with 11 bases between. Looked up from germline, CDR1 is SEHNR and CDR2 is FQNEAQ (reference sequence). CDR3 size: 15 residues. The CDR3 is CASSTTGHSGNTIYF. The CDR3 nucleotides read TGTGCCAGCAGCACGACGGGCCACTCTGGAAACACCATATATTTT. The full variable domain, its missing parts supplied by reference TRBV7-9 and TRBJ1-3, is DTGVSQNPRHKITKRGQNVTFRCDPISEHNRLYWYRQTLGQGPEFLTYFQNEAQLEKSRLLSDRFSAERPKGSFSTLEIQRTEQGDSAMYLCASSTTGHSGNTIYFGEGSWLTVV.

In this sample, this clone turned up a few times. This sequence joins TRBV19 and TRBJ2-7, with 10 bases aligning to TRBD1. The V and J ends lost 4 bases and 7 bases, in that order; junction bases with no gene match: 7. The CDR3 loop spans 14 amino acids. CDR1 is LNHDA, CDR2 SQIVND, per germline (reference sequence). Written as DNA, the CDR3 is TGTGCCAGTAGTAGAGAGGACAGGGGGAGTGAGCAGTACTTC. Its protein is CASSREDRGSEQYF. Combining the CDR3 with reference TRBV19 and TRBJ2-7 gives the whole variable domain DGGITQSPKYLFRKEGQNVTLSCEQNLNHDAMYWYRQDPGQGLRLIYYSQIVNDFQKGDIAEGYSVSREKKESFPLTVTSAQKNPTAFYLCASSREDRGSEQYFGPGTRLTVT.

This clone was seen a few times. The chain combines TRBV6-5 with TRBJ1-4; TRBD1 might be the D (6 bases). Trimming took off 6 bases at V and 12 bases at J, with 17 bases between the two ends. CDR3 length equals 13 residues. Germline V gene sequence: CDR1 MNHEY, CDR2 SVGAGI. CDR3 DNA: TGTGCCAGCAGACCCACCACAGGGAGGGAACTGTTTTTT. Translated: CASRPTTGRELFF.

This clone was observed a handful of times. The gene calls are TRBV29-1 and TRBJ2-7; 8 bases map to TRBD1. The CDR3 has 13 amino acids. Germline V gene sequence: CDR1 SQVTM, CDR2 ANQGSEA. The ends lost 3 bases at V and 0 bases at J; junction bases unmatched: 1. CDR3 in DNA: TGCAGCGTTGAGGACAGGGCCTCCTACGAGCAGTACTTC. This translates into CSVEDRASYEQYF.

The chain uses TRBV6-5 and TRBJ1-2; D not certain. V lost 6 bases and J lost 3, with 11 bases in between. This CDR3 has 13 residues. Germline assignment: CDR1 MNHEY and CDR2 SVGAGI. The CDR3 DNA reads TGTGCCAGCAGCCGACCCCGCGACTATGGCTACACCTTC. It encodes CASSRPRDYGYTF.

J is TRBJ2-2 and V is TRBV5-1, with 7 nucleotides matching TRBD1. Germline-derived CDR1 and CDR2 are SGHRS and YFSETQ. V shed 6 bases and J 4 bases; nucleotides not matched to a gene: 6. The CDR3 has 14 residues. CDR3 nucleotide sequence: TGCGCCAGCAAAGGGGGCAGGGGCACCGGGGAGCTGTTTTTT. Amino acid sequence: CASKGGRGTGELFF.

The V and J genes are TRBV30 and TRBJ1-1; D not certain. V was cut by 7 bases and J by 0 bases, with 12 bases left in between. CDR1 and CDR2 (germline): GTSNPN, SVGIG (reference sequence). The CDR3 runs to 13 residues. As DNA, the CDR3 is TGTGCCTCAAGGACTCCCATGAACACTGAAGCTTTCTTT. This translates into CASRTPMNTEAFF.

This clone was seen only a few times. The chain employs TRBV7-2 and TRBJ2-5; D call uncertain. CDR1 SGHTA and CDR2 FQGNSA come from the germline V gene. The germline V and J ends were trimmed by 4 bases and 3 bases, with 3 bases remaining between them. The CDR3 runs to 11 residues. The CDR3 region is CASSWEETQYF. DNA for the CDR3: TGTGCCAGCAGCTGGGAAGAGACCCAGTACTTC.

The V and J genes are TRBV9 and TRBJ2-1; D is uncertain. Germline-derived CDR1 and CDR2 are SGDLS and YYNGEE. V lost 1 base and J lost 10, with 9 bases in between. The CDR3 runs to 12 residues. The CDR3 DNA sequence: TGTGCCAGCAGCGTAATTGGCAGAGAGCAGTTCTTC. Translation gives CASSVIGREQFF.

V usage is TRBV6-6 and J usage is TRBJ1-2, with D perhaps TRBD1 (6 bases). The germline V gene encodes CDR1 MNHNY and CDR2 SVGAGI (reference sequence). V was trimmed by 7 bases and J by 4 bases, leaving 16 bases between them. CDR3 length equals 14 residues. DNA for the CDR3: TGTGCCAGCACCCCGAGGGGGTGGGGCTATGGCTACACCTTC. Translating it yields CASTPRGWGYGYTF.

The chain has TRBV7-6 and TRBJ1-3; a possible D gene is TRBD1 (5 bases). The CDR3 totals 15 residues. V was cut by 1 base and J by 4 bases, with 11 bases left in between. Germline V gene data show CDR1 as SGHVS and CDR2 as FNYEAQ. CDR3 region: CASSLEGNLGNTIYF. CDR3 sequence (DNA): TGTGCCAGCAGCTTAGAGGGGAATTTGGGAAACACCATATATTTT.

The chain carries TRBV27 and TRBJ2-7; 9 nucleotides agree with TRBD1. Germline CDR1 and CDR2: MNHEY and SMNVEV (reference sequence). This CDR3 region has 15 residues. Unmatched junction bases numbered 4, after V lost 2 bases and J lost 2 bases. The CDR3 DNA reads as TGTGCCAGCAGTTTAAGTGGGACAGGGACCTACGAGCAGTACTTC. It yields the protein CASSLSGTGTYEQYF.

CDR3 residues: CAWGQGQGHYGYTF. The CDR3 DNA reads TGTGCCTGGGGACAGGGACAGGGACACTATGGCTACACCTTC. The chain is built from TRBV30 and TRBJ1-2; 9 nucleotides align to TRBD1. The CDR3 sequence is 14 residues long. After removal of 5 bases from V and 3 bases from J, the junction contained 7 bases not matched to a gene. Germline V gene sequence: CDR1 GTSNPN, CDR2 SVGIG (reference sequence).

This chain joins TRBV30 and TRBJ1-5; no clear D gene. CDR3 length: 13 residues. CDR1 is GTSNPN and CDR2 is SVGIG in the germline V gene (reference sequence). Between the trimmed V and J ends, which lost 1 base and 6 bases, there was a span of 10 bases. CDR3 nucleotide sequence: TGTGCCTGGAGTGGGGGAGTGGGTCAGCCCCAGCATTTT. This encodes CAWSGGVGQPQHF.

This clone was seen more than once but under ten times. CDR3 bases: TGCGCCAGCAGCGGACGAGGGACAGTTAATGAAAAACTGTTTTTT. It translates to CASSGRGTVNEKLFF. This rearrangement joins TRBV4-1 to TRBJ1-4; 7 bases are shared with TRBD1. From germline, CDR1 is MGHRA and CDR2 YSYEKL. Unmatched junction bases numbered 7, after V lost 5 bases and J lost 4 bases. This CDR3 spans 15 amino acids.

The gene calls are TRBV10-3 and TRBJ2-7, with D tentatively TRBD1 or TRBD2 (5 bases each). The V gene lost 3 bases and the J gene lost 8 bases, with 8 bases spanning the gap. This CDR3 is 11 amino acids long. Germline loops: CDR1 ENHRY, CDR2 SYGVKD. CDR3 sequence (DNA): TGTGCCATCAGTGACGGGGCTAAGCAGTACTTC. Amino acid sequence: CAISDGAKQYF.

The chain couples TRBV29-1 to TRBJ2-3, with a weak D call TRBD1 (6 bases). CDR1 is SQVTM, CDR2 ANQGSEA, per germline. The CDR3 consists of 13 residues. V was shortened by 5 bases and J by 1 base, with 10 bases between the two germline ends. CDR3 nucleotide sequence: TGCAGCGTTCAACAGGGTGGCACAGATACGCAGTATTTT. Translated, it gives CSVQQGGTDTQYF.

This clone was counted between two and nine times. The V and J genes are TRBV29-1 and TRBJ2-7; 9 bases are a match to TRBD1. CDR1 SQVTM and CDR2 ANQGSEA come from the germline V gene. The CDR3 runs 14 residues. After removal of 1 base from V and 3 bases from J, the junction contained 4 bases not matched to a gene. CDR3 DNA sequence: TGCAGCGTTGAAGGGGGACAGGGAGGCTACGAGCAGTACTTC. It specifies CSVEGGQGGYEQYF.

A word on this clone: One junction end does not reproduce the germline sequence, and a read error may be involved. This chain connects TRBV25-1 to TRBJ2-5, with D hard to call. The CDR3 covers 11 residues. The germline CDR1 and CDR2 sequences are MGHDK and SYGVNS. In nucleotides, the CDR3 is TGTGCCAGCAGTGTCCAAGGGACCCAGTACTTC. Its protein product is CASSVQGTQYF. The whole variable domain, filled in from reference TRBV25-1 and TRBJ2-5, reads EADIYQTPRYLVIGTGKKITLECSQTMGHDKMYWYQQDPGMELHLIHYSYGVNSTEKGDLSSESTVSRIRTEHFPLTLESARPSHTSQYLCASSVQGTQYFGPGTRLLVL.

This clone was recorded a few times. The chain couples TRBV10-3 to TRBJ2-3; D is unclear. The germline V gene has CDR1 ENHRY and CDR2 SYGVKD. The CDR3 contains 12 residues. Trimming left V 5 bases short and J 4 bases short, with 7 bases between. For the CDR3, the DNA is TGTGCCATCAGTTTAGAGGCAGATACGCAGTATTTT. This gives the protein CAISLEADTQYF.

This chain uses TRBV10-3 with TRBJ2-2; TRBD1 matches at 9 bases. The V gene's germline CDR1 is ENHRY and CDR2 SYGVKD. Trimming at V came to 3 bases and at J to 7 bases, leaving 15 bases not matched to a gene. The CDR3 spans 18 residues. CDR3 in DNA: TGTGCCATCAGTGATCGATTAGGGACAGGGAGAATCGACGGGGAGCTGTTTTTT. Its protein product is CAISDRLGTGRIDGELFF.

This clone was observed a few times. The chain employs TRBV30 and TRBJ2-1; D is undetermined. The V and J ends lost 0 bases and 9 bases respectively, with 12 bases between them. CDR1 and CDR2 (germline): GTSNPN, SVGIG (reference sequence). This CDR3 comprises 13 residues. This CDR3 is CAWSVLGLGEQFF. CDR3 coding DNA: TGTGCCTGGAGTGTACTGGGTTTGGGTGAGCAGTTCTTC.